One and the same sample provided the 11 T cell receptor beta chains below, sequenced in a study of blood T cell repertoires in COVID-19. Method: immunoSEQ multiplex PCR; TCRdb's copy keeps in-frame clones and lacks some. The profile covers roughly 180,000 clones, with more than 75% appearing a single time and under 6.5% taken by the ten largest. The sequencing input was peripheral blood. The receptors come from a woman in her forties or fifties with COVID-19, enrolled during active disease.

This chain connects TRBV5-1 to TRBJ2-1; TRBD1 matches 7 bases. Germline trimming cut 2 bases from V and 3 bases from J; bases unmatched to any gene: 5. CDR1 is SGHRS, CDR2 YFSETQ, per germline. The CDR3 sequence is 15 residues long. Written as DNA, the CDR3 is TGCGCCAGCAGCTTCCGGGACAGCGACTACAATGAGCAGTTCTTC. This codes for CASSFRDSDYNEQFF.

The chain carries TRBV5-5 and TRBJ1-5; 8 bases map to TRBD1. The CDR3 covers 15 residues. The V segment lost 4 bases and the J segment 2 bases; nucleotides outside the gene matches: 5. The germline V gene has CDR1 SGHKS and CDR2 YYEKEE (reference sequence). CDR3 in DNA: TGTGCCAGCAGCCCAGGGGGCTGGGGCAATCAGCCCCAGCATTTT. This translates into CASSPGGWGNQPQHF.

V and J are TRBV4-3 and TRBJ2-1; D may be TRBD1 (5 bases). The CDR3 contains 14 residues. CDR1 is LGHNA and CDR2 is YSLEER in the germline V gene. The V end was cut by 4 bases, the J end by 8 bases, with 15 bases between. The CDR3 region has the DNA TGCGCCAGCAGCCGGGCTGGGGCGTCGGATGAGCAGTTCTTC. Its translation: CASSRAGASDEQFF.

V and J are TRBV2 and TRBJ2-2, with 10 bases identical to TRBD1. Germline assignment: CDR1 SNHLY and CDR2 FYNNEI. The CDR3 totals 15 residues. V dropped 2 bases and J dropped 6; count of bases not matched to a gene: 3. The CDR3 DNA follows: TGTGCCAGCAGTGAACTAGGACAGGGGGCCGGGGAGCTGTTTTTT. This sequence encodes CASSELGQGAGELFF.

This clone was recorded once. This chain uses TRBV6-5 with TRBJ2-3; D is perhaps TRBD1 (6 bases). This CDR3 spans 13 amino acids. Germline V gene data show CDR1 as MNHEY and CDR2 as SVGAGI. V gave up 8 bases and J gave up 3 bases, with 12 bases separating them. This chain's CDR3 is CASRRGQTDTQYF. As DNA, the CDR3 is TGTGCCAGCCGAAGGGGACAAACAGATACGCAGTATTTT.

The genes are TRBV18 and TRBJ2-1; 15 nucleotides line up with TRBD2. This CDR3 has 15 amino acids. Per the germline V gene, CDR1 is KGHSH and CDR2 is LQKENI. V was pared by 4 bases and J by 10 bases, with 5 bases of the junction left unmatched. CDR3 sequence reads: CASSRTSGGAWEQFF. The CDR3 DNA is TGTGCCAGCTCACGGACTAGCGGGGGGGCCTGGGAGCAGTTCTTC.

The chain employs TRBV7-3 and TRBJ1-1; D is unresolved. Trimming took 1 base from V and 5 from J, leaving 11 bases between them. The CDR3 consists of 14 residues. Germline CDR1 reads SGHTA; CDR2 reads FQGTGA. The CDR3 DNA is TGTGCCAGCAGCTTAAATTCTGCCGGGACTGAAGCTTTCTTT. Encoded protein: CASSLNSAGTEAFF.

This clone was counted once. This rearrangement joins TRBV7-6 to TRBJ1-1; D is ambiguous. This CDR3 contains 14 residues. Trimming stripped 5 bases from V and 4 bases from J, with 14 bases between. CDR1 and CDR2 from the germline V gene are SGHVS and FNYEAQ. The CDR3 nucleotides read TGTGCCAGCAGCCCGTCTCGAGCCGGCACTGAAGCTTTCTTT. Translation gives CASSPSRAGTEAFF.

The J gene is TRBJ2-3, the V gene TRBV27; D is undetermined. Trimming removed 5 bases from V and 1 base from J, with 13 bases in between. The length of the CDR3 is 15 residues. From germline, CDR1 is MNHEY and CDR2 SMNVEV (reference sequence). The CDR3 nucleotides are TGTGCCAGCAGTCCCGACCTCGCGGGCACAGATACGCAGTATTTT. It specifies CASSPDLAGTDTQYF.

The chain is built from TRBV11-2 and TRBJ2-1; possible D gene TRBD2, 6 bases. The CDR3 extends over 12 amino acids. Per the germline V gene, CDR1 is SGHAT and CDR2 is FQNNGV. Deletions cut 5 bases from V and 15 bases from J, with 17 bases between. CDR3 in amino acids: CASSVSRDRVFF. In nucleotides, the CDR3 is TGTGCCAGCAGCGTCTCGCGGGACCGGGTGTTCTTC.

CDR3 residues: CASSQAGINQPQHF. DNA of the CDR3: TGTGCCAGCAGCCAAGCGGGTATCAATCAGCCCCAGCATTTT. The chain is built from TRBV3-1 (or the pseudogene TRBV3-2) and TRBJ1-5, with no clear D. The CDR3 runs to 14 residues. CDR1 is LGHDT and CDR2 is YNNKEL in the germline V gene (reference sequence). The V end lost 1 base, the J end lost 3 bases, and 7 bases lay between the germline ends.